Shown below are 32 T cell receptor beta chains from a single sample sequenced in a study of blood T cell repertoires in COVID-19 (dated by TCRdb to 2018 to 2021). The library was generated by the immunoSEQ multiplex PCR assay. Entries here come from immuneACCESS through TCRdb and include only in-frame sequences with V and J called. Some clones fail to appear in such tables; in the studies checked, an unresolved V gene covers under half of the shortfall, and the cause of the remainder is unknown. Counted in this sample were about 120,000 clones; around four fifths of them appeared once. The ten largest clonotypes hold around 2% of the sample. Sequencing used peripheral blood. Receptors were obtained from a man between 25 and 39 years old with acute or convalescent COVID-19.

The J gene is TRBJ1-5, the V gene TRBV19, with 7 bases fitting TRBD1. V trimming: 3 bases; J trimming: 7 bases; junction bases outside the gene matches: 9. Germline-derived CDR1 and CDR2 are LNHDA and SQIVND (reference sequence). The CDR3 is 15 amino acids. The CDR3 here is CASSIYTRGLQPQHF. For the CDR3, the DNA is TGTGCCAGTAGTATTTATACCAGGGGGTTGCAGCCCCAGCATTTT.

This chain uses TRBV29-1 with TRBJ1-1, with TRBD1 as a possible D gene (6 bases). Trimming took 1 base from V and 8 from J, leaving 14 bases between them. From germline, CDR1 is SQVTM and CDR2 ANQGSEA. The CDR3 runs to 13 residues. Written as DNA, the CDR3 is TGCAGCGTTGAAGTTCTAGACAGGTTGGAAGCTTTCTTT. It yields the protein CSVEVLDRLEAFF.

This rearrangement joins TRBV7-8 to TRBJ1-2; 9 nucleotides match TRBD1. The ends lost 5 bases at V and 7 bases at J; junction bases unmatched: 8. This CDR3 has 14 residues. CDR1 and CDR2 (germline): SGHVS, FQNEAQ. As DNA, the CDR3 is TGTGCCAGCAGCACCCGACAGGGGGTGGGTGGCTACACCTTC. It is translated as CASSTRQGVGGYTF.

J is TRBJ2-1 and V is TRBV6-2 or TRBV6-3, with D maybe TRBD2 (6 bases). V was shortened by 3 bases and J by 0 bases, with 9 bases between the two germline ends. Germline CDR1 reads MNHEY; CDR2 reads SVGEGT. CDR3 length equals 15 residues. The CDR3 spells CASSYLGSSYNEQFF. The CDR3 DNA reads TGTGCCAGCAGTTATCTCGGGAGCTCCTACAATGAGCAGTTCTTC.

The chain has TRBV4-1 and TRBJ2-7; 10 bases align to TRBD1. CDR3 length: 18 amino acids. Germline V gene data show CDR1 as MGHRA and CDR2 as YSYEKL. Trimming at V came to 2 bases and at J to 5 bases, leaving 15 bases not matched to a gene. This CDR3 reads CASSQSLPPRDRGHEQYF. The CDR3 DNA is TGCGCCAGCAGCCAATCTCTACCTCCCCGGGACAGGGGTCACGAGCAGTACTTC.

The chain carries TRBV4-1 and TRBJ1-3; D is perhaps TRBD1 (6 bases). Germline V lookup: CDR1 MGHRA, CDR2 YSYEKL. The CDR3 consists of 18 residues. The V end lost 5 bases, the J end lost 0 bases, and 20 bases lay between the germline ends. The CDR3 nucleotides read TGCGCCAGCAGCTATTCGGACAGCCAGGACTTCTCTGGAAACACCATATATTTT. Amino acids: CASSYSDSQDFSGNTIYF.

The chain is built from TRBV5-1 and TRBJ1-1; TRBD1 might be the D (6 bases). The CDR3 is 14 amino acids. CDR1 and CDR2 (germline): SGHRS, YFSETQ. Trimming removed 4 bases at V and 1 base at J, with 11 bases between. This chain's CDR3 is CASSRLQGNTEAFF. The DNA of the CDR3 is TGCGCCAGCAGCAGATTACAGGGGAACACTGAAGCTTTCTTT.

This rearrangement joins TRBV18 to TRBJ2-1; TRBD2 agrees at 8 bases. Trimming removed 0 bases from V and 14 bases from J; junction bases left unmatched: 6. The CDR3 runs to 13 residues. CDR1 is KGHSH, CDR2 LQKENI, per germline. The CDR3 DNA reads as TGTGCCAGCTCACCACCGTTGGGGCGGGAGGAGTTCTTC. This gives the protein CASSPPLGREEFF.

The gene calls are TRBV4-1 and TRBJ2-1, with 8 nucleotides matching TRBD2. J was trimmed by 5 bases and V by 2 bases; bases with no gene match: 14. CDR3 length: 18 residues. Germline V lookup: CDR1 MGHRA, CDR2 YSYEKL. In nucleotides, the CDR3 is TGCGCCAGCAGCCAACTCAGGGTGAGGCGGGAGGTGGACAATGAGCAGTTCTTC. It yields the protein CASSQLRVRREVDNEQFF.

In DNA, the CDR3 is TGTGCCAGCAGCTTGGGAGGAGTCAGCTTGTACCAAGAGACCCAGTACTTC. Its protein product is CASSLGGVSLYQETQYF. V is TRBV5-4 and J is TRBJ2-5; D remains ambiguous. CDR3 length: 17 amino acids. Germline assignment: CDR1 SGHNT and CDR2 YYREEE (reference sequence). The germline V and J ends were trimmed by 0 bases and 0 bases, with 15 bases remaining between them.

This clone was observed a single time. V gene TRBV30 combines with J gene TRBJ2-5, with 9 bases aligning to TRBD2. CDR1 GTSNPN and CDR2 SVGIG come from the germline V gene (reference sequence). Losses at the gene ends were 4 bases for V and 5 bases for J; bases not matched to a gene: 11. This CDR3 is 15 amino acids long. The CDR3 spells CAWIGSGGYGETQYF. DNA of the CDR3: TGTGCCTGGATAGGTAGCGGGGGTTACGGGGAGACCCAGTACTTC.

This chain joins TRBV19 and TRBJ1-6; D may be TRBD1 (6 bases). This CDR3 spans 12 amino acids. CDR1 is LNHDA and CDR2 is SQIVND in the germline V gene (reference sequence). Trimming removed 6 bases from V and 9 bases from J, with 9 bases in between. This CDR3 reads CASSLGGSPLHF. CDR3 bases: TGTGCCAGTAGCCTAGGGGGTTCACCCCTCCACTTT.

The sample holds one count of this clone. The CDR3 sequence: CASSQDRLAGGELFF. For the CDR3, the DNA is TGCGCCAGCAGCCAAGATCGGCTAGCCGGCGGGGAGCTGTTTTTT. This chain joins TRBV4-3 and TRBJ2-2; TRBD2 might be the D (5 bases). The CDR3 has 15 amino acids. Germline CDR1 is LGHNA and CDR2 is YSLEER. Between the trimmed V and J ends, which lost 0 bases and 7 bases, there was a span of 12 bases.

The chain uses TRBV29-1 and TRBJ1-1; D gene uncertain. Trimming took off 8 bases at V and 0 bases at J, with 7 bases between the two ends. Germline loops: CDR1 SQVTM, CDR2 ANQGSEA. This CDR3 is built from 11 residues. This CDR3 is CSIYLNTEAFF. Here the CDR3 DNA reads TGCAGCATCTACTTGAACACTGAAGCTTTCTTT.

The rearrangement joins TRBV5-6 to TRBJ1-2; D possibly corresponds to TRBD1 (5 bases). Trimming cost V 4 bases and J 3 bases, with 16 bases left between them. The germline V gene has CDR1 SGHDT and CDR2 YYEEEE. This CDR3 comprises 15 residues. The chain's CDR3 is CASSPRRGGDYGYTF. The CDR3 DNA is TGTGCCAGCAGCCCAAGAAGGGGCGGGGACTATGGCTACACCTTC.

This chain uses TRBV7-2 with TRBJ2-3; 7 bases are shared with TRBD1. The CDR3 is 16 amino acids. The germline V gene encodes CDR1 SGHTA and CDR2 FQGNSA. V was clipped by 0 bases and J by 3 bases; unmatched bases: 6. CDR3 amino acids: CASSLAAGGGTDTQYF. The CDR3 DNA is TGTGCCAGCAGCTTAGCGGCAGGGGGTGGAACAGATACGCAGTATTTT.

V gene TRBV29-1 combines with J gene TRBJ2-5, with D unresolved. Germline CDR1 and CDR2: SQVTM and ANQGSEA. The CDR3 is 10 residues long. The germline V and J ends were trimmed by 6 bases and 5 bases, with 7 bases remaining between them. CDR3 DNA: TGCAGCGTACCCGGGGAGACCCAGTACTTC. Residues: CSVPGETQYF.

The chain couples TRBV2 to TRBJ1-6; no clear D gene. CDR3 length: 16 amino acids. From germline, CDR1 is SNHLY and CDR2 FYNNEI. V dropped 6 bases and J dropped 0 bases, with 12 bases sitting between them. CDR3 sequence: CASRDEGSSYNSPLHF. The CDR3 coding sequence is TGTGCCAGCAGGGACGAAGGGAGCTCCTATAATTCACCCCTCCACTTT. The complete variable domain, with remaining parts taken from reference TRBV2 and TRBJ1-6, reads EPEVTQTPSHQVTQMGQEVILRCVPISNHLYFYWYRQILGQKVEFLVSFYNNEISEKSEIFDDQFSVERPDGSNFTLKIRSTKLEDSAMYFCASRDEGSSYNSPLHFGNGTRLTVT.

The CDR3 DNA follows: TGTGCCAGCAGCCCCATTACAGGGGCTCGGGAGACCCAGTACTTC. Translated, it gives CASSPITGARETQYF. The V and J genes are TRBV9 and TRBJ2-5; 7 bases align to TRBD1. CDR1 SGDLS and CDR2 YYNGEE come from the germline V gene. Losses at the gene ends were 4 bases for V and 5 bases for J; bases not matched to a gene: 11. The CDR3 runs to 15 residues.

The genes are TRBV5-1 and TRBJ1-1; 9 bases are shared with TRBD1. Germline V gives CDR1 SGHRS, CDR2 YFSETQ. Unmatched junction bases numbered 15, after V lost 4 bases and J lost 14 bases. CDR3 length: 14 amino acids. This chain's CDR3 is CASSPGTGRSISFF. CDR3 DNA sequence: TGCGCCAGCAGCCCCGGGACAGGGCGTTCCATAAGCTTCTTT.

The DNA for the CDR3 is TGTGCCTGGAGTGGGGACAGTAACAATCAGCCCCAGCATTTT. Protein sequence: CAWSGDSNNQPQHF. The V call is TRBV30, the J call TRBJ1-5, with 7 nucleotides matching TRBD1. Trimming took 1 base from V and 3 from J; bases not matched to a gene: 3. The CDR3 covers 14 residues. Germline V gene sequence: CDR1 GTSNPN, CDR2 SVGIG (reference sequence). The variable domain in full, completed from reference TRBV30 and TRBJ1-5, reads SQTIHQWPATLVQPVGSPLSLECTVEGTSNPNLYWYRQAAGRGLQLLFYSVGIGQISSEVPQNLSASRPQDRQFILSSKKLLLSDSGFYLCAWSGDSNNQPQHFGDGTRLSIL.

This clone has only a few counts. This chain links TRBV7-9 with TRBJ1-4; D uncertain. This CDR3 has 12 amino acids. Trimming took off 3 bases at V and 7 bases at J, with 6 bases between the two ends. Germline values: CDR1 SEHNR, CDR2 FQNEAQ (reference sequence). The CDR3 DNA reads TGTGCCAGCAGCTTCCGTCTTGAAAAACTGTTTTTT. Its translation: CASSFRLEKLFF.

The chain is built from TRBV7-9 and TRBJ1-2; D is uncertain. The CDR3 extends over 13 amino acids. CDR1 is SEHNR, CDR2 FQNEAQ, per germline (reference sequence). V lost 1 base and J lost 8, with 11 bases in between. The DNA for the CDR3 is TGTGCCAGCAGCTTAGATCCTAGGCGCGGCTACACCTTC. Residues: CASSLDPRRGYTF.

The rearrangement uses TRBV9 and TRBJ1-3, with a weak D call TRBD1 (6 bases). The length of the CDR3 is 15 residues. V was shortened by 4 bases and J by 2 bases, with 13 bases between the two germline ends. Per the germline V gene, CDR1 is SGDLS and CDR2 is YYNGEE. Here the CDR3 reads CASSQTTGTGNTIYF. In DNA form, the CDR3 reads TGTGCCAGCAGCCAAACTACAGGGACTGGAAACACCATATATTTT.

This chain links TRBV18 with TRBJ2-3; maybe TRBD2 (6 bases). The CDR3 contains 13 residues. V was clipped by 2 bases and J by 4 bases, with 7 bases between them. Germline CDR1 KGHSH, CDR2 LQKENI. The CDR3 sequence is CASSPGGADTQYF. The CDR3 DNA sequence: TGTGCCAGCTCACCAGGAGGGGCAGATACGCAGTATTTT.

This chain connects TRBV9 to TRBJ2-7, with D possibly being TRBD1 (6 bases). Germline V gene sequence: CDR1 SGDLS, CDR2 YYNGEE. V was clipped by 0 bases and J by 2 bases, with 9 bases between them. The CDR3 contains 14 residues. Here the CDR3 reads CASSVEAGAYEQYF. The CDR3 DNA follows: TGTGCCAGCAGCGTAGAGGCAGGGGCCTACGAGCAGTACTTC.

This clone was counted once. The chain employs TRBV4-2 and TRBJ1-1, with unresolved D. V lost 3 bases and J 3 bases, leaving 8 bases between the germline ends. Germline assignment: CDR1 LGHNA and CDR2 YNFKEQ. The CDR3 totals 13 residues. CDR3 nucleotides: TGTGCCAGCAGCCATGCAGTCTACACTGAAGCTTTCTTT. Translation: CASSHAVYTEAFF.

V gene TRBV7-2 combines with J gene TRBJ2-1; the match to TRBD2 covers 7 bases. V shed 5 bases and J 2 bases; nucleotides not matched to a gene: 9. Germline CDR1 reads SGHTA; CDR2 reads FQGNSA. The CDR3 length is 16 residues. CDR3 coding DNA: TGTGCCAGCAGCCCCCTCCCCGGGACTACCTACAATGAGCAGTTCTTC. It encodes CASSPLPGTTYNEQFF.

V gene TRBV3-1 (or the pseudogene TRBV3-2) combines with J gene TRBJ2-1, with D perhaps TRBD2 (7 bases). Germline V gene sequence: CDR1 LGHDT, CDR2 YNNKEL (reference sequence). The ends were cut back, 0 bases at V and 8 bases at J, with 14 bases in the middle. The CDR3 sequence is 15 residues long. The DNA of the CDR3 is TGTGCCAGCAGCCAAGATATGGCGGGGGCCTATGAGCAGTTCTTC. Protein sequence: CASSQDMAGAYEQFF.

The V and J genes are TRBV6-1 and TRBJ2-3; TRBD2 matches 8 bases. J lost 1 base, V lost 4 bases, and 1 base had no gene match. The CDR3 is made up of 14 amino acids. Germline V gene sequence: CDR1 MNHNS, CDR2 SASEGT. The CDR3 nucleotides are TGTGCCAGCAGTGTAGCGGGGCGCACAGATACGCAGTATTTT. This sequence encodes CASSVAGRTDTQYF.

V usage is TRBV6-4 and J usage is TRBJ2-1; 7 bases line up with TRBD2. J was trimmed by 6 bases and V by 5 bases; bases with no gene match: 13. Per germline, CDR1 MRHNA and CDR2 SNTAGT. There are 16 residues in the CDR3. CDR3 in DNA: TGTGCCAGCAGTCGGGGGGAGGGCCGCAACCGCAATGAGCAGTTCTTC. Encoded protein: CASSRGEGRNRNEQFF.

The rearrangement joins TRBV4-2 to TRBJ2-1, with TRBD2 as a possible D gene (5 bases). CDR1 is LGHNA and CDR2 is YNFKEQ in the germline V gene. CDR3 size: 14 residues. Trimming cost V 4 bases and J 4 bases, with 11 bases left between them. CDR3 amino acids: CASSLSDTYNEQFF. The CDR3 DNA is TGTGCCAGCAGCCTTAGCGACACTTACAATGAGCAGTTCTTC.